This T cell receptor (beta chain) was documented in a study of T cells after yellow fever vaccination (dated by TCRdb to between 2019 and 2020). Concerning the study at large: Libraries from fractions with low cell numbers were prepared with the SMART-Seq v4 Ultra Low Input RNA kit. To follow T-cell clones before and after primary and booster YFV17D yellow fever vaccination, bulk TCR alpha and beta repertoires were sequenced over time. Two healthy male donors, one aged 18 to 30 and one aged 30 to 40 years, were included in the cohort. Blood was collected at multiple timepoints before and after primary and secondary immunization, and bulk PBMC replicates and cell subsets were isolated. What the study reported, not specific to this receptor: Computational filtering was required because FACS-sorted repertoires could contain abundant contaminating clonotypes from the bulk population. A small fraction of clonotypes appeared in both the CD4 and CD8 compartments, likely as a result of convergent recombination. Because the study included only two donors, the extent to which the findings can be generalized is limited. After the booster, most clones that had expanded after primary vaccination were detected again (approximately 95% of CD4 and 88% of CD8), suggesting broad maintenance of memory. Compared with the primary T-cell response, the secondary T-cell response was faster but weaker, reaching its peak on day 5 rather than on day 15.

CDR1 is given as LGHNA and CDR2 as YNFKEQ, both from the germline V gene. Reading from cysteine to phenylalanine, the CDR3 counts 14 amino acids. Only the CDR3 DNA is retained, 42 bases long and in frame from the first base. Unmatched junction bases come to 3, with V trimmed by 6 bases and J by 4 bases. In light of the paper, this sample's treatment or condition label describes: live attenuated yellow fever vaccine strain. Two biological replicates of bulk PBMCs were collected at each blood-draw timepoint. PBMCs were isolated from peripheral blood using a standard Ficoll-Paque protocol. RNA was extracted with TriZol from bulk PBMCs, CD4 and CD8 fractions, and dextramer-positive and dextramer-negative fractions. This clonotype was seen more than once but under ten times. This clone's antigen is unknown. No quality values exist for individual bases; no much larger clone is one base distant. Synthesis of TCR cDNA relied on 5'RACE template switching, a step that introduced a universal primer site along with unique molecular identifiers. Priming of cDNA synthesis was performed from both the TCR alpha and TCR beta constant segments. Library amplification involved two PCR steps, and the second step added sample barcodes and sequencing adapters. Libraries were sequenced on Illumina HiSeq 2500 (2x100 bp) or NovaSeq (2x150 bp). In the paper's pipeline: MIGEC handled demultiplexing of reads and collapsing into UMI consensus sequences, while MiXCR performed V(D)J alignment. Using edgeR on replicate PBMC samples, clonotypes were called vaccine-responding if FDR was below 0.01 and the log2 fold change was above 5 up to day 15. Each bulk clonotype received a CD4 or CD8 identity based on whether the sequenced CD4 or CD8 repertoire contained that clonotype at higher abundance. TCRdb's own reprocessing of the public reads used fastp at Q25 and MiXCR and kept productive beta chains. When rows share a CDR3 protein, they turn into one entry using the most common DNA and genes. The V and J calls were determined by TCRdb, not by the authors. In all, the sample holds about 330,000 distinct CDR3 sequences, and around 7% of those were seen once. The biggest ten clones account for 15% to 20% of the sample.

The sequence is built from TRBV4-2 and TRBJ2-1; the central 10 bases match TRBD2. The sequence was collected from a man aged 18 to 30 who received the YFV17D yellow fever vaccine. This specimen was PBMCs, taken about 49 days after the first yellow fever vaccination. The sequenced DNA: TGTGCCAGCAGACCAGCGGGGGGGTACAATGAGCAGTTCTTC. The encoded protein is CASRPAGGYNEQFF.